This is a list of T cell receptor beta chains from one sample in a study of shared clonotypes between healthy human individuals. The assay was immunoSEQ multiplex PCR, and TCRdb's table has in-frame clones only and misses some. In the table there are approximately 700,000 clones, 55% to 85% of which are singletons. Sequencing was done on a sample of memory CD4+ T cells sorted from blood. The receptors were sampled from a woman aged 25 to 45 in good health. The CDR3 runs from the conserved cysteine through the conserved F or W. The order of the fields is clone size, V gene, D gene, J gene, CDR3 protein, CDR3 DNA. A D gene is named only where the DNA matches it firmly. A clone size is listed for some rows: how often the clone was seen (once, few, many), or a class if it is expanded.

few,TRBV27,TRBD2,TRBJ2-7,CASSLLADTVPHEQYF,TGTGCCAGCAGTTTACTAGCGGACACGGTTCCCCACGAGCAGTACTTC
.,TRBV18,.,TRBJ2-6,CASSPSDGISGANVLTF,TGTGCCAGCTCACCATCGGACGGGATCTCTGGGGCCAACGTCCTGACTTTC
.,TRBV5-4,TRBD2,TRBJ2-1,CASSLAGFEQFF,TGTGCCAGCAGCTTAGCGGGATTTGAGCAGTTCTTC
.,TRBV28,.,TRBJ2-4,CASSLQGGTKNIQYF,TGTGCCAGCAGTTTACAGGGAGGAACCAAAAACATTCAGTACTTC
.,TRBV5-1,TRBD1,TRBJ1-2,CASSLGTGSEDGYTF,TGCGCCAGCAGCTTGGGGACAGGGTCTGAGGATGGCTACACCTTC
.,TRBV28,.,TRBJ2-3,CASWVSDTQYF,TGTGCCAGCTGGGTAAGTGATACGCAGTATTTT
.,TRBV19,.,TRBJ2-1,CASSIWTSDNEQFF,TGTGCCAGTAGTATCTGGACGTCTGACAATGAGCAGTTCTTC
few,TRBV21-1,.,TRBJ1-5,CASDLRTVGNLNQPQHF,TGTGCCAGCGATCTTAGAACCGTGGGGAACCTAAATCAGCCCCAGCATTTT
.,TRBV7-3,.,TRBJ2-5,CASSPRNQETQYF,TGTGCCAGCAGCCCCCGGAACCAAGAGACCCAGTACTTC
.,TRBV30,TRBD2,TRBJ2-1,CACESGTSLYNEQFF,TGTGCCTGTGAGAGCGGGACGTCCCTATACAATGAGCAGTTCTTC
.,TRBV18,.,TRBJ2-7,CASSPEGRVGYEQYF,TGTGCCAGCTCACCCGAGGGGCGCGTTGGCTACGAGCAGTACTTC
.,TRBV2,.,TRBJ2-5,CASGVGLTYQETQYF,TGTGCCAGCGGTGTAGGATTGACGTACCAAGAGACCCAGTACTTC
.,TRBV7-9,.,TRBJ2-5,CASSPPQGYGETQYF,TGTGCCAGCAGCCCACCGCAGGGGTACGGAGAGACCCAGTACTTC
.,TRBV11-2,TRBD2,TRBJ2-1,CASSPLKASGRSEQFF,TGTGCCAGCAGCCCCCTGAAGGCTAGCGGGAGGAGTGAGCAGTTCTTC
.,TRBV5-1,.,TRBJ1-2,CASSSGQLVDGYTF,TGCGCCAGCAGCTCGGGACAATTAGTCGATGGCTACACCTTC